These 7 T cell receptor beta chains originate from one sample sequenced in a study of T cell responses to AZD1222 COVID-19 vaccine (dated by TCRdb to the early 2020s). The intended sense of this specimen's time point label: baseline before first vaccination. The library relied on the immunoSEQ multiplex PCR assay. TCRdb holds this immuneACCESS table with in-frame rearrangements only. Some clones are missing; in checked studies, unresolved V genes explain under half, and the rest has no known cause. This sample is represented by 55,000 to 80,000 clones; about 74% of them were singletons. The ten biggest clones cover 11% to 15% of the sample. The source was peripheral blood, collected on day 0 of AZD1222 vaccination. These receptors all stem from an adult in good health.

V is TRBV24-1 and J is TRBJ2-1; 7 bases line up with TRBD2. The CDR3 has 14 residues. Germline V lookup: CDR1 KGHDR, CDR2 SFDVKD. V dropped 9 bases and J dropped 5; count of bases not matched to a gene: 9. This CDR3 reads CATSSEREDNEQFF. The DNA for the CDR3 is TGTGCCACCTCCTCCGAGCGGGAAGACAATGAGCAGTTCTTC.

This clone was counted between two and nine times. The chain combines TRBV3-1 (or the pseudogene TRBV3-2) with TRBJ1-2; 7 bases agree with TRBD1. CDR1 is LGHDT and CDR2 is YNNKEL in the germline V gene (reference sequence). The junction had 6 bases not matched to a gene; V was cut back by 6 bases and J by 2 bases. This CDR3 contains 14 residues. Here the CDR3 DNA reads TGTGCCAGCAGTCCGACAGGGAGAAACTATGGCTACACCTTC. It codes for CASSPTGRNYGYTF.

J is TRBJ1-6 and V is TRBV2; D uncertain. The germline V gene has CDR1 SNHLY and CDR2 FYNNEI. The CDR3 has 15 amino acids. With 6 bases removed from V and 0 bases from J, the gap between germline ends came to 9 bases. As DNA, the CDR3 is TGTGCCAGCAGGGCCGCCAGCTCCTATAATTCACCCCTCCACTTT. It codes for CASRAASSYNSPLHF.

The rearrangement links TRBV7-8 to TRBJ2-2, with D possibly being TRBD1 (6 bases). Germline V gene lookup returns CDR1 SGHVS and CDR2 FQNEAQ. V dropped 1 base and J dropped 2 bases, with 14 bases sitting between them. This CDR3 contains 17 residues. The CDR3 DNA sequence: TGTGCCAGCAGCTTAGGACCATTAGGGGGAAACACCGGGGAGCTGTTTTTT. Amino acids: CASSLGPLGGNTGELFF.

The chain combines TRBV7-9 with TRBJ1-4, with TRBD1 matching over 9 bases. This CDR3 spans 14 amino acids. V was clipped by 5 bases and J by 7 bases; unmatched bases: 5. The germline gives CDR1 SEHNR, CDR2 FQNEAQ (reference sequence). CDR3 protein: CASSPGTGTEKLFF. The CDR3 nucleotides read TGTGCCAGCAGCCCCGGGACAGGGACTGAAAAACTGTTTTTT.

J is TRBJ1-3 and V is TRBV5-6; TRBD1 might be the D (5 bases). Germline loops: CDR1 SGHDT, CDR2 YYEEEE. This CDR3 spans 16 amino acids. V lost 0 bases to trimming and J lost 0 bases, with 10 bases between them. Written as DNA, the CDR3 is TGTGCCAGCAGCTTGGACAGGCGATACTCTGGAAACACCATATATTTT. Translation gives CASSLDRRYSGNTIYF.

This chain uses TRBV28 with TRBJ1-5; the D gene is possibly TRBD1 (5 bases). The CDR3 contains 17 residues. V lost 1 base, J lost 3 bases, and 16 bases lay in between. Germline V gene sequence: CDR1 MDHEN, CDR2 SYDVKM. The CDR3 region is CASSLYGGDGINQPQHF. In DNA, the CDR3 is TGTGCCAGCAGTTTATATGGGGGGGACGGAATCAATCAGCCCCAGCATTTT.